This is a list of T cell receptor beta chains from one sample in a study of blood T cell repertoires in COVID-19. This table comes from immunoSEQ multiplex PCR, and its TCRdb copy is limited to in-frame clones, with some not included. This sample has about 270,000 clones; roughly nine tenths occur once, and the top ten carry 2% to 2.5%. Sequences were obtained from peripheral blood. The receptors stem from a man aged 45 to 65 with acute or convalescent COVID-19. Each CDR3 is given with its conserved first and last residue. The D gene is left open where the match is weak. Expanded clones are given a class, and other clones once, few, many or no size at all.

>TRBV4-1|TRBD2|TRBJ2-3|NA
CASSQLYERGGDTQYF
TGCGCCAGCAGCCAACTTTACGAGCGGGGAGGAGATACGCAGTATTTT
>TRBV4-2|NA|TRBJ2-3|NA
CASSQERARTDTQYF
TGTGCCAGCAGCCAAGAGCGCGCCCGCACAGATACGCAGTATTTT
>TRBV6-5|TRBD2|TRBJ2-1|NA
CASRTTSGGYNEQFF
TGTGCCAGCAGAACGACTAGCGGGGGATACAATGAGCAGTTCTTC
>TRBV18|NA|TRBJ1-6|NA
CASSPGQGVDSPLHF
TGTGCCAGCTCACCTGGGCAGGGTGTGGATTCACCCCTCCACTTT
>TRBV7-9|NA|TRBJ1-2|NA
CAGGSGRNYGYTF
TGTGCCGGGGGGTCGGGGAGGAACTATGGCTACACCTTC
>TRBV7-9|NA|TRBJ1-1|NA
CASSSDGAEAFF
TGTGCCAGCAGCTCCGACGGGGCTGAAGCTTTCTTT
>TRBV3-1/TRBV3-2|NA|TRBJ2-4|NA
CASSQAGTKNIQYF
TGTGCCAGCAGCCAAGCGGGGACCAAAAACATTCAGTACTTC
>TRBV6-6|TRBD1|TRBJ2-7|NA
CASIDTGTGGVYEQYF
TGTGCCAGCATCGACACCGGGACAGGGGGCGTATACGAGCAGTACTTC
>TRBV29-1|TRBD1|TRBJ1-5|few
CSVQTGGAWGQPQHF
TGCAGCGTCCAGACAGGGGGCGCATGGGGTCAGCCCCAGCATTTT
>TRBV29-1|NA|TRBJ2-7|NA
CSVEGASPYEQYF
TGCAGCGTCGAAGGGGCATCCCCCTACGAGCAGTACTTC
>TRBV29-1|NA|TRBJ1-1|NA
CSVSEQQNTEAFF
TGCAGCGTATCAGAACAGCAGAACACTGAAGCTTTCTTT
>TRBV9|NA|TRBJ1-2|NA
CASSVGKPLYGYTF
TGTGCCAGCAGCGTCGGGAAACCCCTCTATGGCTACACCTTC
>TRBV10-3|NA|TRBJ2-4|NA
CAISPGIAKNIQYF
TGTGCCATCAGCCCGGGGATAGCCAAAAACATTCAGTACTTC
>TRBV5-1|NA|TRBJ2-7|NA
CASSLYGTQGSYEQYF
TGCGCCAGCAGCTTGTATGGTACCCAGGGCTCCTACGAGCAGTACTTC
>TRBV4-2|NA|TRBJ1-2|NA
CASSRGEIQRGYTF
TGTGCCAGCAGCCGGGGGGAGATCCAGCGGGGCTACACCTTC
>TRBV25-1|TRBD1|TRBJ1-6|NA
CASSESAGGTSPLHF
TGTGCCAGCAGTGAATCGGCAGGGGGAACTTCACCCCTCCACTTT
>TRBV10-3|NA|TRBJ2-7|NA
CATGGAGTQRNEQYF
TGTGCCACAGGCGGGGCCGGGACCCAAAGGAACGAGCAGTACTTC
>TRBV5-1|NA|TRBJ2-2|NA
CASSLLQGRTGELFF
TGCGCCAGCAGCTTATTACAGGGGAGGACCGGGGAGCTGTTTTTT
>TRBV18|NA|TRBJ1-3|NA
CASSPSNPVAGGNTIYF
TGTGCCAGCTCACCATCCAACCCAGTGGCGGGAGGAAACACCATATATTTT
>TRBV7-9|NA|TRBJ1-2|NA
CASSLDTGLGYTF
TGTGCCAGCAGCTTAGATACAGGGCTGGGCTACACCTTC
>TRBV29-1|NA|TRBJ2-3|NA
CSVVGLGQGPHSPDTQYF
TGCAGCGTTGTGGGTCTGGGGCAGGGGCCTCATTCCCCAGATACGCAGTATTTT
>TRBV29-1|NA|TRBJ2-7|NA
CSVVAGNTYEQYF
TGCAGCGTTGTGGCGGGGAACACCTACGAGCAGTACTTC
>TRBV12-3/TRBV12-4|NA|TRBJ2-1|many
CASSWDAGYEQFF
TGTGCCAGCAGTTGGGACGCGGGGTATGAGCAGTTCTTC
>TRBV20-1|TRBD2|TRBJ2-7|NA
CSASYGTNLYEQYF
TGCAGTGCTAGTTACGGGACTAACCTCTACGAGCAGTACTTC
>TRBV5-1|NA|TRBJ2-1|NA
CASSTSTGSNEQFF
TGCGCCAGCAGCACATCCACAGGCTCCAATGAGCAGTTCTTC
>TRBV6-5|NA|TRBJ1-4|NA
CASRPRGTTNEKLFF
TGTGCCAGCAGGCCCCGGGGAACAACTAATGAAAAACTGTTTTTT
>TRBV6-5|TRBD1|TRBJ1-1|NA
CASNPGQIGDTEAFF
TGTGCCAGCAATCCGGGACAGATCGGGGACACTGAAGCTTTCTTT
>TRBV11-2|NA|TRBJ2-1|NA
CASSLDRSGTGYREQFF
TGTGCCAGCAGCTTAGATCGAAGTGGGACTGGGTACAGGGAGCAGTTCTTC
>TRBV11-1|NA|TRBJ1-1|NA
CASSRRSGGNTEAFF
TGTGCCAGCAGCCGCAGGAGCGGCGGGAACACTGAAGCTTTCTTT
>TRBV29-1|TRBD2|TRBJ2-7|NA
CSVDPNGGGEQYF
TGCAGCGTTGACCCTAACGGGGGGGGCGAGCAGTACTTC
>TRBV5-8|TRBD1|TRBJ2-7|NA
CASSLGQGLTYEQYF
TGTGCCAGCAGCCTAGGACAGGGCCTTACCTACGAGCAGTACTTC
>TRBV5-6|NA|TRBJ2-7|NA
CASSLLGGTEQYF
TGTGCCAGCAGCTTGCTAGGCGGTACCGAGCAGTACTTC
>TRBV9|TRBD1|TRBJ2-3|NA
CASSVADRAADTQYF
TGTGCCAGCAGCGTAGCGGACAGGGCCGCAGATACGCAGTATTTT
>TRBV6-6|TRBD1|TRBJ1-5|NA
CASSSPGQGGNQPQHF
TGTGCCAGCAGCTCCCCGGGACAGGGTGGGAATCAGCCCCAGCATTTT
>TRBV12-3/TRBV12-4|NA|TRBJ1-2|few
CASMAGASYGYTF
TGTGCCAGCATGGCGGGGGCCAGCTATGGCTACACCTTC
>TRBV6-6|TRBD1|TRBJ2-7|NA
CASSTGQGAHEQYF
TGTGCCAGCAGCACGGGACAGGGAGCCCACGAGCAGTACTTC
>TRBV2|NA|TRBJ2-5|NA
CASSEASLQETQYF
TGTGCCAGCAGTGAAGCTTCACTACAAGAGACCCAGTACTTC
>TRBV3-1/TRBV3-2|NA|TRBJ1-1|NA
CASSQRGAEAFF
TGTGCCAGCAGCCAGCGGGGGGCTGAAGCTTTCTTT
>TRBV5-5|NA|TRBJ2-7|NA
CASSLVFQGSYEQYF
TGTGCCAGCAGCTTGGTGTTCCAGGGTTCCTACGAGCAGTACTTC
>TRBV11-3|TRBD1|TRBJ1-1|NA
CASSQGMNTEAFF
TGTGCCAGCTCACAGGGGATGAACACTGAAGCTTTCTTT
>TRBV5-6|TRBD1|TRBJ1-2|NA
CASSFGLTGNYGYTF
TGTGCCAGCAGCTTTGGGCTGACAGGGAACTATGGCTACACCTTC
>TRBV7-3|TRBD1|TRBJ1-1|NA
CASSPGGRSTEAFF
TGTGCCAGCAGTCCAGGGGGCCGGAGCACTGAAGCTTTCTTT
>TRBV9|NA|TRBJ1-6|NA
CASSASWGPHSPLHF
TGTGCCAGCAGCGCTTCGTGGGGCCCACATTCACCCCTCCACTTT
>TRBV30|NA|TRBJ2-7|NA
CAWRVRGSSYEQYF
TGTGCCTGGAGGGTTAGGGGATCCTCCTACGAGCAGTACTTC
>TRBV4-1|TRBD2|TRBJ2-7|NA
CASSQDRAGDFSQYF
TGCGCCAGCAGCCAAGATAGGGCGGGGGACTTTTCGCAGTACTTC
>TRBV18|NA|TRBJ2-2|NA
CASSQDKPNTGELFF
TGTGCCAGCTCACAGGACAAGCCGAACACCGGGGAGCTGTTTTTT
>TRBV4-1|TRBD1|TRBJ1-1|few
CASSPLGTGRTEAFF
TGCGCCAGCAGCCCGCTGGGGACAGGGAGGACTGAAGCTTTCTTT
>TRBV27|TRBD2|TRBJ2-1|NA
CASSNTRLAFFNEQFF
TGTGCCAGCAGTAATACCCGACTAGCGTTCTTCAATGAGCAGTTCTTC
>TRBV11-2|NA|TRBJ1-5|few
CASRAGEGNQPQHF
TGTGCCAGCAGGGCGGGGGAAGGCAATCAGCCCCAGCATTTT
>TRBV30|TRBD1|TRBJ1-4|NA
CAWSEGTGFEKLFF
TGTGCCTGGTCTGAGGGGACAGGGTTTGAAAAACTGTTTTTT
>TRBV11-3|NA|TRBJ2-5|NA
CASSPPNQGGVIQETQYF
TGTGCCAGCAGCCCGCCCAACCAGGGGGGAGTGATTCAAGAGACCCAGTACTTC
>TRBV28|TRBD2|TRBJ2-2|NA
CASSPNSGVGWTGELFF
TGTGCCAGCAGCCCTAACAGCGGGGTAGGGTGGACCGGGGAGCTGTTTTTT
>TRBV19|NA|TRBJ2-1|NA
CASTNYNEQFF
TGTGCCAGTACCAACTACAATGAGCAGTTCTTC
>TRBV25-1|TRBD2|TRBJ2-3|NA
CASRLAGLAGGTDTQYF
TGTGCCAGCAGACTCGCGGGACTAGCGGGGGGGACAGATACGCAGTATTTT
>TRBV10-3|NA|TRBJ2-7|NA
CAISESFVISSYEQYF
TGTGCCATCAGTGAGTCATTTGTGATTAGCTCCTACGAGCAGTACTTC
>TRBV7-3|TRBD1|TRBJ2-2|NA
CASSSTGAKDGELFF
TGTGCCAGCAGCTCCACAGGGGCAAAGGACGGGGAGCTGTTTTTT
>TRBV18|TRBD1|TRBJ1-3|NA
CASSPSTGRGNTIYF
TGTGCCAGCTCACCGTCGACAGGGCGGGGAAACACCATATATTTT
>TRBV11-2|NA|TRBJ2-7|NA
CASSHRWGGRYEQYF
TGTGCCAGCAGCCACCGGTGGGGGGGCAGGTACGAGCAGTACTTC
>TRBV18|TRBD1|TRBJ1-4|NA
CASSTRGQGDEKLFF
TGTGCCAGCTCGACCCGGGGACAGGGGGATGAAAAACTGTTTTTT